This TCR beta chain was found in a study of T cell responses to AZD1222 COVID-19 vaccine. Profiling relied on immunoSEQ multiplex PCR, and the TCRdb table lists in-frame clones only, not all of them. The sample has 95,000 to 150,000 clones, around nine tenths seen once. In the case of this clone: The target antigen is unknown.

Overall study results and limits: Regions left unmutated in variants are reportedly the target of nearly half of spike-specific TCRs. Of the AZD1222 recipients, only five to seven were seropositive at baseline. Spike-specific TCR depth and breadth grew after two AZD1222 doses.

Sample: peripheral blood, taken on day 0 of AZD1222 vaccination. The clonotype comes from an adult in good health.

The CDR3 loop reads CASSVGASGGRQETQYF. CDR3 coding DNA: TGTGCCAGCAGCGTAGGGGCGAGCGGGGGGCGGCAAGAGACCCAGTACTTC. This chain joins TRBV9 and TRBJ2-5, with TRBD2 matching over 9 bases. In germline, CDR1 is SGDLS, CDR2 YYNGEE. The CDR3 totals 17 residues. The V segment lost 0 bases and the J segment 2 bases; nucleotides outside the gene matches: 8.